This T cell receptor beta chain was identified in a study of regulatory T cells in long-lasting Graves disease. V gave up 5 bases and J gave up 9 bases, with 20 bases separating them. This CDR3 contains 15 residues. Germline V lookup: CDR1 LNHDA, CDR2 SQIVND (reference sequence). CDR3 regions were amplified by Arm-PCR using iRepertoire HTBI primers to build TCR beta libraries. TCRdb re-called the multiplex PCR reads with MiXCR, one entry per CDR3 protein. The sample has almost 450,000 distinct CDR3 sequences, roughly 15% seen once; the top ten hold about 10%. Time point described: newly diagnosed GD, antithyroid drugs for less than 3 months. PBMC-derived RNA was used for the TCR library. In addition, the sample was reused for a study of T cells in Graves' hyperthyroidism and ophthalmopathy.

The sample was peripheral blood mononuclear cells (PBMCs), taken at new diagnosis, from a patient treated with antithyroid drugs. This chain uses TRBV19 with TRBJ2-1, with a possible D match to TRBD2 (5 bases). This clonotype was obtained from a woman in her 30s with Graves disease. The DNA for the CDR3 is TGTGCCAGTAGTGCCCGAAGCGGAGTAGGTCTTGAGCAGTTCTTC. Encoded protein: CASSARSGVGLEQFF.